Following are 12 T cell receptor beta chains from one sample sequenced in a study of shared clonotypes between healthy human individuals. Sequencing was performed with immunoSEQ multiplex PCR; in TCRdb, only in-frame clones are kept and a portion is missing. The table shows 600,000 to 700,000 clones, with roughly 72% occurring only once. Sequenced: memory CD4+ T cells sorted from blood. Regarding subset: CD45RA-negative fraction. These receptors originate from a woman aged 30 to 39 in good health.

The table lists this clone with a count of one. The chain uses TRBV6-5 and TRBJ1-3; D is possibly TRBD1 (5 bases). The V gene lost 4 bases and the J gene lost 0 bases, with 13 bases spanning the gap. There are 16 residues in the CDR3. Germline CDR1 reads MNHEY; CDR2 reads SVGAGI. The CDR3 is CASSFGAGYSGNTIYF. The CDR3 nucleotides read TGTGCCAGCAGTTTTGGGGCGGGATACTCTGGAAACACCATATATTTT.

The CDR3 here is CASSYLDRAYGYTF. The DNA for the CDR3 is TGTGCCAGCAGTTACCTAGACAGGGCCTATGGCTACACCTTC. The rearrangement links TRBV6-6 to TRBJ1-2, with 7 positions matching TRBD1. The CDR3 covers 14 residues. Germline values: CDR1 MNHNY, CDR2 SVGAGI (reference sequence). Trimming at V came to 2 bases and at J to 4 bases, leaving 4 bases not matched to a gene.

V and J are TRBV5-1 and TRBJ2-7, with 9 bases fitting TRBD1. V shed 7 bases and J 3 bases; nucleotides not matched to a gene: 5. The CDR3 sequence is 13 residues long. Germline-derived CDR1 and CDR2 are SGHRS and YFSETQ. The DNA for the CDR3 is TGCGCCAGCGCCATGACAGGGGGCTACGAGCAGTACTTC. Its translation is CASAMTGGYEQYF.

As concerns this clone: Other nucleotide sequences from this sample produce the same CDR3. This chain uses TRBV5-1 with TRBJ2-7; D unresolved. The germline V and J ends were trimmed by 3 bases and 3 bases, with 4 bases remaining between them. The CDR3 has 11 residues. CDR1 and CDR2 (germline): SGHRS, YFSETQ. CDR3 in amino acids: CASSSNYEQYF. The CDR3, as DNA: TGCGCCAGCAGCTCAAACTACGAGCAGTACTTC. Looking up the rest from reference TRBV5-1 and TRBJ2-7 gives the full variable domain: KAGVTQTPRYLIKTRGQQVTLSCSPISGHRSVSWYQQTPGQGLQFLFEYFSETQRNKGNFPGRFSGRQFSNSRSEMNVSTLELGDSALYLCASSSNYEQYFGPGTRLTVT.

To note about this clone: The sample has other DNA sequences that encode this CDR3 too. The V call is TRBV7-2, the J call TRBJ2-5; D ambiguous. V was trimmed by 1 base and J by 5 bases, leaving 5 bases between them. CDR1 and CDR2 from the germline V gene are SGHTA and FQGNSA. The CDR3 consists of 12 residues. DNA for the CDR3: TGTGCCAGCAGCTTAGATAGGGAGACCCAGTACTTC. This encodes CASSLDRETQYF. Filled out from reference TRBV7-2 and TRBJ2-5, the complete variable domain reads GAGVSQSPSNKVTEKGKDVELRCDPISGHTALYWYRQSLGQGLEFLIYFQGNSAPDKSGLPSDRFSAERTGGSVSTLTIQRTQQEDSAVYLCASSLDRETQYFGPGTRLLVL.

This chain links TRBV19 with TRBJ1-4; D gene unclear. CDR1 is LNHDA, CDR2 SQIVND, per germline (reference sequence). V lost 4 bases and J lost 10, with 16 bases in between. The CDR3 runs to 14 residues. The DNA for the CDR3 is TGTGCCAGTAGTACGAATAGACTGAAGGCAAAACTGTTTTTT. This encodes CASSTNRLKAKLFF.

The gene calls are TRBV4-2 and TRBJ1-5; tentatively, D is TRBD1 (5 bases). This CDR3 is 15 amino acids long. Trimming cost V 1 base and J 5 bases, with 12 bases left between them. Per the germline V gene, CDR1 is LGHNA and CDR2 is YNFKEQ. The CDR3 protein is CASSQARQRHQPQHF. The CDR3 region has the DNA TGTGCCAGCAGCCAAGCCAGACAGCGGCATCAGCCCCAGCATTTT.

This chain uses TRBV11-2 with TRBJ2-7, with D perhaps TRBD1 (6 bases). Germline V gene data show CDR1 as SGHAT and CDR2 as FQNNGV. Trimming left V 6 bases short and J 6 bases short, with 18 bases between. This CDR3 region has 14 residues. CDR3 nucleotides: TGTGCCAGCAGTTCTCCCCAGGGGTTGGCCGAGCAGTACTTC. Translating it yields CASSSPQGLAEQYF. Looking up the rest from reference TRBV11-2 and TRBJ2-7 gives the full variable domain: EAGVAQSPRYKIIEKRQSVAFWCNPISGHATLYWYQQILGQGPKLLIQFQNNGVVDDSQLPKDRFSAERLKGVDSTLKIQPAKLEDSAVYLCASSSPQGLAEQYFGPGTRLTVT.

The chain has TRBV10-3 and TRBJ2-3; no clear D gene. The germline gives CDR1 ENHRY, CDR2 SYGVKD. This CDR3 has 13 residues. Trimming took off 5 bases at V and 1 base at J, with 7 bases between the two ends. The CDR3 sequence is CAISSRGTDTQYF. The DNA for the CDR3 is TGTGCCATCAGTAGTAGGGGCACAGATACGCAGTATTTT.

V usage is TRBV4-1 and J usage is TRBJ2-7, with D perhaps TRBD2 (5 bases). Deletions cut 1 base from V and 3 bases from J, with 16 bases between. The CDR3 is 16 amino acids. The germline CDR1 and CDR2 sequences are MGHRA and YSYEKL. Here the CDR3 reads CASSQANGQRFYEQYF. The CDR3 coding sequence is TGCGCCAGCAGCCAAGCCAACGGCCAGCGGTTCTACGAGCAGTACTTC.

In this sample, this clone turned up a few times. V and J are TRBV6-6 and TRBJ1-1, with D unresolved. V lost 4 bases to trimming and J lost 0 bases, with 6 bases between them. Germline V gene data show CDR1 as MNHNY and CDR2 as SVGAGI (reference sequence). This CDR3 has 13 residues. The CDR3 bases are TGTGCCAGCAGTTTTCGGCTGAACACTGAAGCTTTCTTT. Its protein is CASSFRLNTEAFF.

J is TRBJ2-1 and V is TRBV29-1; 7 positions agree with TRBD1. CDR1 and CDR2 from the germline V gene are SQVTM and ANQGSEA. Trimming cost V 5 bases and J 2 bases; bases outside gene matches: 9. This CDR3 has 15 amino acids. The CDR3 sequence is CSVPLGGGAYNEQFF. Here the CDR3 DNA reads TGCAGCGTTCCCCTAGGGGGCGGAGCCTACAATGAGCAGTTCTTC.